The sequence of this T cell receptor beta chain was determined in a study of CD8 T cells in Susac syndrome. TEMRA cells were FACS-enriched and CD8+ and CD4+ T cells negatively isolated. Reverse transcription of 0.5 to 1 ug RNA used random hexamers. TCRdb re-called the immunoSEQ multiplex PCR reads with MiXCR, one entry per CDR3 protein. This table has approximately 170,000 distinct CDR3 sequences, 90% to 95% appearing once. Sequencing was carried out using CD4+ T cells from PBMCs. The sequence was obtained from a human donor in good health.

This CDR3 reads CASSPDSSGVSGYTF. For the CDR3, the DNA is TGTGCCAGCTCACCAGACAGCTCCGGAGTCTCGGGCTACACCTTC. This rearrangement joins TRBV18 to TRBJ1-2, with D tentatively TRBD1 (5 bases). V lost 2 bases, J lost 8 bases, and 18 bases lay in between. CDR1 is KGHSH, CDR2 LQKENI, per germline. The CDR3 is made up of 15 amino acids.